The 23 T cell receptor beta chains given below trace back to one sample, sequenced in a study of shared clonotypes between healthy human individuals. The table came from immunoSEQ multiplex PCR; TCRdb's copy has only in-frame clones and leaves some out. The repertoire holds approximately 2,300,000 clones, with less than 95% as singletons. Sequenced: naive CD4+ T cells from PBMCs. Subset: CD45RA+ positively selected. The source is a young man in good health. Some clones in this sample may be carry-over from other donors' samples.

The chain has TRBV9 and TRBJ1-2; no definite D call. Germline assignment: CDR1 SGDLS and CDR2 YYNGEE. Trimming took off 0 bases at V and 6 bases at J, with 9 bases between the two ends. CDR3 length equals 13 residues. The CDR3 spells CASSVAQGNGYTF. The CDR3 nucleotides read TGTGCCAGCAGCGTAGCTCAAGGGAATGGCTACACCTTC. The variable domain in full, with the rest retrieved from reference TRBV9 and TRBJ1-2, is DSGVTQTPKHLITATGQRVTLRCSPRSGDLSVYWYQQSLDQGLQFLIQYYNGEERAKGNILERFSAQQFPDLHSELNLSSLELGDSALYFCASSVAQGNGYTFGSGTRLTVV.

The CDR3 spells CSVGSGGNIQYF. The CDR3 coding sequence is TGCAGCGTTGGCTCAGGGGGGAACATTCAGTACTTC. V usage is TRBV29-1 and J usage is TRBJ2-4; tentative D call: TRBD1 (7 bases). V lost 4 bases to trimming and J lost 7 bases, with 11 bases between them. The CDR3 extends over 12 amino acids. Looked up from germline, CDR1 is SQVTM and CDR2 is ANQGSEA.

This clone was recorded only once. The rearrangement joins TRBV19 to TRBJ2-5; 11 nucleotides line up with TRBD2. After removal of 4 bases from V and 2 bases from J, the junction contained 9 bases not matched to a gene. The CDR3 consists of 17 residues. CDR1 is LNHDA, CDR2 SQIVND, per germline (reference sequence). Here the CDR3 DNA reads TGTGCCAGTAGTAGTCGGACTAGCGGGCCCGGTCAAGAGACCCAGTACTTC. Translating it yields CASSSRTSGPGQETQYF.

The chain recombines TRBV11-2 with TRBJ1-6; D is unresolved. V gave up 3 bases and J gave up 10 bases, with 7 bases separating them. CDR1 is SGHAT, CDR2 FQNNGV, per germline. There are 12 residues in the CDR3. The CDR3 sequence: CASSFTDSPLHF. The CDR3 nucleotides are TGTGCCAGCAGCTTCACGGACTCACCCCTCCACTTT. The full variable domain, in which reference TRBV11-2 and TRBJ1-6 provide the parts outside the CDR3, is EAGVAQSPRYKIIEKRQSVAFWCNPISGHATLYWYQQILGQGPKLLIQFQNNGVVDDSQLPKDRFSAERLKGVDSTLKIQPAKLEDSAVYLCASSFTDSPLHFGNGTRLTVT.

This chain links TRBV18 with TRBJ2-2; the D gene is possibly TRBD1 (5 bases). Trimming removed 5 bases from V and 5 bases from J, with 9 bases in between. The CDR3 consists of 13 residues. Germline-derived CDR1 and CDR2 are KGHSH and LQKENI. As DNA, the CDR3 is TGTGCCAGCTCAGGGGCTTGGACCGGGGAGCTGTTTTTT. Its translation: CASSGAWTGELFF.

Details on this clone: The same CDR3 is also encoded by other DNA sequences in this sample. This chain links TRBV9 with TRBJ2-3; D is possibly TRBD2 (6 bases). The germline V gene has CDR1 SGDLS and CDR2 YYNGEE. The CDR3 runs 15 residues. V was pared by 0 bases and J by 1 base, with 9 bases between. The CDR3 nucleotides are TGTGCCAGCAGCGTAGTGGCTAGCGGCACAGATACGCAGTATTTT. This sequence encodes CASSVVASGTDTQYF.

The chain recombines TRBV5-4 with TRBJ2-5; D not certain. Trimming cost V 7 bases and J 5 bases, with 15 bases left between them. This CDR3 is built from 13 residues. Germline CDR1 SGHNT, CDR2 YYREEE (reference sequence). The CDR3 reads CASAAAAMETQYF. The CDR3 DNA sequence: TGTGCCAGCGCGGCCGCAGCAATGGAGACCCAGTACTTC.

The J gene is TRBJ2-7, the V gene TRBV28; D uncertain. Per germline, CDR1 MDHEN and CDR2 SYDVKM. The CDR3 has 14 residues. Trimming cost V 8 bases and J 9 bases, with 23 bases left between them. CDR3 in DNA: TGTGCCAGCGGATTGCCTCCCGTGGTTTTCGGGCAGTACTTC. Translation: CASGLPPVVFGQYF.

About this clone: Other nucleotide sequences from this sample produce the same CDR3. V usage is TRBV5-1 and J usage is TRBJ2-7; D may be TRBD1 (6 bases). Germline-derived CDR1 and CDR2 are SGHRS and YFSETQ. Deletions cut 4 bases from V and 2 bases from J, with 10 bases between. The CDR3 spans 13 residues. For the CDR3, the DNA is TGCGCCAGCAGCCGGGACACCCCCTACGAGCAGTACTTC. Protein sequence: CASSRDTPYEQYF.

The chain uses TRBV5-4 and TRBJ2-7; 8 positions match TRBD2. This CDR3 region has 15 residues. The junction had 7 bases not matched to a gene; V was cut back by 4 bases and J by 1 base. Germline V gene data show CDR1 as SGHNT and CDR2 as YYREEE (reference sequence). CDR3 amino acids: CASSPSGRQSYEQYF. The CDR3 coding sequence is TGTGCCAGCAGCCCTAGCGGGCGCCAATCCTACGAGCAGTACTTC.

The chain has TRBV28 and TRBJ1-2; a possible D gene is TRBD1 (6 bases). Trimming pared 2 bases from V and 5 bases from J, leaving 18 bases between. Germline V gene data show CDR1 as MDHEN and CDR2 as SYDVKM. This CDR3 has 16 residues. The CDR3 DNA is TGTGCCAGCAGTTTAGCCACCACTCAGGGGCTTTATGGCTACACCTTC. This gives the protein CASSLATTQGLYGYTF.

A word on this clone: The sample holds other DNA sequences that translate to the same CDR3. The rearrangement uses TRBV7-9 and TRBJ1-3; the D is unclear. The CDR3 totals 12 residues. Germline V gives CDR1 SEHNR, CDR2 FQNEAQ (reference sequence). V lost 4 bases and J 4 bases, leaving 5 bases between the germline ends. CDR3 nucleotides: TGTGCCAGCAGCTCTGAAGGAAACACCATATATTTT. This translates into CASSSEGNTIYF.

The chain employs TRBV29-1 and TRBJ1-1, with D hard to call. V gave up 0 bases and J gave up 2 bases, with 4 bases separating them. Germline CDR1 SQVTM, CDR2 ANQGSEA. The CDR3 is 12 amino acids. Written as DNA, the CDR3 is TGCAGCGTTGAAGATCTCAACACTGAAGCTTTCTTT. It specifies CSVEDLNTEAFF.

CDR3 in amino acids: CASSPIAGGDNEQFF. Written as DNA, the CDR3 is TGTGCCAGCAGCCCGATAGCGGGAGGGGACAATGAGCAGTTCTTC. The chain carries TRBV5-4 and TRBJ2-1; 11 bases map to TRBD2. This CDR3 has 15 residues. The V gene end was trimmed by 4 bases and the J gene end by 5 bases; junction bases not matched to a gene: 5. Germline assignment: CDR1 SGHNT and CDR2 YYREEE (reference sequence).

The CDR3 DNA is TGTGCCACCAGCAGAATCAAGAATGAGCAGTTCTTC. Translation gives CATSRIKNEQFF. The rearrangement links TRBV15 to TRBJ2-1; D remains ambiguous. This CDR3 is 12 amino acids long. Germline V gives CDR1 LNHNV, CDR2 YYDKDF (reference sequence). Trimming removed 2 bases from V and 7 bases from J, with 6 bases in between.

The chain links TRBV30 to TRBJ2-5, with D tentatively TRBD2 (6 bases). CDR3 length: 15 amino acids. The V and J ends lost 2 bases and 3 bases respectively, with 16 bases between them. Germline-derived CDR1 and CDR2 are GTSNPN and SVGIG (reference sequence). As DNA, the CDR3 is TGTGCCTGGAGTAAATACGGGACTTCCAAAGAGACCCAGTACTTC. Amino acid sequence: CAWSKYGTSKETQYF. The full variable domain, in which reference TRBV30 and TRBJ2-5 provide the parts outside the CDR3, is SQTIHQWPATLVQPVGSPLSLECTVEGTSNPNLYWYRQAAGRGLQLLFYSVGIGQISSEVPQNLSASRPQDRQFILSSKKLLLSDSGFYLCAWSKYGTSKETQYFGPGTRLLVL.

The V gene is TRBV27, the J gene TRBJ2-1, with D perhaps matching TRBD1 (6 bases). V gave up 5 bases and J gave up 4 bases, with 21 bases separating them. Germline CDR1 reads MNHEY; CDR2 reads SMNVEV (reference sequence). The CDR3 consists of 17 residues. CDR3 sequence (DNA): TGTGCCAGCAGTACTCATGGACAGCCGAGGAGATACAATGAGCAGTTCTTC. Translating gives CASSTHGQPRRYNEQFF.

This chain links TRBV15 with TRBJ1-1; D is possibly TRBD1 (6 bases). The CDR3 has 17 amino acids. Trimming shortened V by 0 bases and J by 0 bases, and 14 bases separated the two germline ends. The germline V gene has CDR1 LNHNV and CDR2 YYDKDF (reference sequence). CDR3 amino acids: CATSRDGQGILNTEAFF. CDR3 nucleotides: TGTGCCACCAGCAGAGATGGGCAGGGGATATTGAACACTGAAGCTTTCTTT.

This chain joins TRBV27 and TRBJ2-7; 10 bases fit TRBD1. Germline V CDR1 and CDR2: MNHEY, SMNVEV (reference sequence). The CDR3 is made up of 15 amino acids. After removal of 6 bases from V and 9 bases from J, the junction contained 14 bases not matched to a gene. CDR3 sequence reads: CASSPLGTGDGGQYF. The DNA of the CDR3 is TGTGCCAGCAGCCCCCTTGGGACAGGGGATGGCGGGCAGTACTTC.

Notes on this clone: Distinct nucleotide sequences in the sample also encode this CDR3. The genes are TRBV5-1 and TRBJ2-7, with 9 bases lining up with TRBD1. Per germline, CDR1 SGHRS and CDR2 YFSETQ. The CDR3 runs to 14 residues. J gave up 2 bases and V 2 bases, and 2 bases lay outside the gene matches. CDR3 loop: CASSFRDRAYEQYF. The CDR3 nucleotides read TGCGCCAGCAGCTTCCGGGACAGGGCCTACGAGCAGTACTTC.

The rearrangement joins TRBV2 to TRBJ2-7; 12 nucleotides agree with TRBD1. V lost 6 bases, J lost 6 bases, and 12 bases stayed unmatched. Germline CDR1 is SNHLY and CDR2 is FYNNEI. The CDR3 length is 16 residues. The CDR3 is CASRARDRGPQGEQYF. DNA for the CDR3: TGTGCCAGCAGGGCTCGGGACAGGGGGCCTCAAGGCGAGCAGTACTTC.

CDR3: CASSLGFSGNTIYF. Here the CDR3 DNA reads TGTGCCAGCAGCTTGGGTTTCTCTGGAAACACCATATATTTT. The chain joins TRBV5-6 to TRBJ1-3; the D is unclear. Per the germline V gene, CDR1 is SGHDT and CDR2 is YYEEEE. CDR3 size: 14 residues. V shed 0 bases and J shed 0 bases, with 4 bases lying between them.

The chain uses TRBV28 and TRBJ2-7; perhaps TRBD2 as D (6 bases). Germline V lookup: CDR1 MDHEN, CDR2 SYDVKM. The CDR3 runs to 13 residues. Trimming cost V 8 bases and J 2 bases, with 13 bases left between them. The CDR3, as DNA: TGTGCCAGCCGCCCCGGGAGTCCCTACGAGCAGTACTTC. This gives the protein CASRPGSPYEQYF.